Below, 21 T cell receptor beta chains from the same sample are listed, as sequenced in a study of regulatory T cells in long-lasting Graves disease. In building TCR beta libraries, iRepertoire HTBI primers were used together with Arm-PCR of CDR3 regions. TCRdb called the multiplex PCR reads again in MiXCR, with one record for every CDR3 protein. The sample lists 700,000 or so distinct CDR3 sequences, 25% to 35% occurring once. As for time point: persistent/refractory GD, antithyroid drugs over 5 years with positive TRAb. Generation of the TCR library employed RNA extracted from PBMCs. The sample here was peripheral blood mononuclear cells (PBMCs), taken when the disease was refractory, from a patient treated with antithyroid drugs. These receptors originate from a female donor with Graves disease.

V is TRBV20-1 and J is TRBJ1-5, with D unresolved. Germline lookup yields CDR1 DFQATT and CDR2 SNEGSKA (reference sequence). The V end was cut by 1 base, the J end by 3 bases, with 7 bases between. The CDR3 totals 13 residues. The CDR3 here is CSARGQDNQPQHF. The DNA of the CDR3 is TGCAGTGCTAGAGGACAAGACAATCAGCCCCAGCATTTT.

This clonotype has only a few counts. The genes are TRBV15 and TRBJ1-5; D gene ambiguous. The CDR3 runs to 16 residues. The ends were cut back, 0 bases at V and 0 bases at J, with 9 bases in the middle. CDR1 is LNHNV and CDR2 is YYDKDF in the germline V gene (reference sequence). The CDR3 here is CATSRELGVSNQPQHF. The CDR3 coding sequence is TGTGCCACCAGCAGAGAGCTGGGAGTTAGCAATCAGCCCCAGCATTTT.

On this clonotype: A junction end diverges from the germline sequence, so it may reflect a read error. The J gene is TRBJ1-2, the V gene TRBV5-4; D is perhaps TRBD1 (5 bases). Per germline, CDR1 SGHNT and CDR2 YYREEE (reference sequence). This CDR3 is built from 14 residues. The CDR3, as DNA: TGTGCCAGCAGCTTCCCGACAGAAAACTATGGCTACACCTTT. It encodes CASSFPTENYGYTF.

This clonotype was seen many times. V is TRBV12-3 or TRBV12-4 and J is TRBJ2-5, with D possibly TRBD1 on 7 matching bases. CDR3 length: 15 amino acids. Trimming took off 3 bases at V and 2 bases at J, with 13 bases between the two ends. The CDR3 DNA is TGTGCCAGCAGTTTGGAGGGACAGATACAAGAGACCCAGTACTTC. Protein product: CASSLEGQIQETQYF.

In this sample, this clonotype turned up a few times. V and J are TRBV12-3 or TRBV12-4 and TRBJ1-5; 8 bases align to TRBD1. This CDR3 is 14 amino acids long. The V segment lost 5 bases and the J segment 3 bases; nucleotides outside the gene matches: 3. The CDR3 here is CASSEDRVNQPQHF. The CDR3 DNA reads TGTGCCAGCAGTGAGGACAGGGTCAATCAGCCCCAGCATTTT.

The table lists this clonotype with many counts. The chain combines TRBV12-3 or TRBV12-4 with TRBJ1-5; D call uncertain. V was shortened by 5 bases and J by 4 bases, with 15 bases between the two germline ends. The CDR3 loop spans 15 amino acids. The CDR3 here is CASSVTLRTNQPQHF. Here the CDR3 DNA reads TGTGCCAGCAGTGTGACACTCAGGACGAATCAGCCCCAGCATTTT.

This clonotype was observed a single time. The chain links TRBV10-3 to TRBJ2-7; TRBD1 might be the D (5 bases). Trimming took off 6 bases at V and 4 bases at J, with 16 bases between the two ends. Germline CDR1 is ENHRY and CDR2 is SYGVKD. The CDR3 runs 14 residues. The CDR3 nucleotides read TGTGCCATCAGCCAACAGGTGGACGATTACGAGCAGTACTTC. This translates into CAISQQVDDYEQYF.

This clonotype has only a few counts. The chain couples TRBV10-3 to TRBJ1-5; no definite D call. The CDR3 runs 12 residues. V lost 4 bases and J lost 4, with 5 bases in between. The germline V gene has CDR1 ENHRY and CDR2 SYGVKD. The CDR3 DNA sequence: TGTGCCATCAGTGGAACGAATCAGCCCCAGCATTTT. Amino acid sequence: CAISGTNQPQHF.

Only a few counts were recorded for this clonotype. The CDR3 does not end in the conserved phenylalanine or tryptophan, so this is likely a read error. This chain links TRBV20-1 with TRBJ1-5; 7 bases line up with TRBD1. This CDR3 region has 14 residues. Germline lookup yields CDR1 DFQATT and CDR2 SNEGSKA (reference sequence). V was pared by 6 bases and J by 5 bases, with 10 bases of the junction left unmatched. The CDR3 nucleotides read TGCAGTGCCTTCTTACAGGGGAACGATCAGCCCCAGCATTCT. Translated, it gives CSAFLQGNDQPQHS.

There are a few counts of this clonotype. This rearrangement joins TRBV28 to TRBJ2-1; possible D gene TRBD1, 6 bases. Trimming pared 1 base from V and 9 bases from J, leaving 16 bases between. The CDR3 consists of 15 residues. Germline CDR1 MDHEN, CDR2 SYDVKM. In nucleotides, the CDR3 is TGTGCCAGCAGTTTATCCAGGGGTTATAGGGGTGAGCAGTTCTTC. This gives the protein CASSLSRGYRGEQFF.

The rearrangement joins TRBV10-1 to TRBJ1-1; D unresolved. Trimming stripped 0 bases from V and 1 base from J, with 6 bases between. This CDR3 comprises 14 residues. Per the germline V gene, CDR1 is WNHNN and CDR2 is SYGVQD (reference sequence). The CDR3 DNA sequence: TGCGCCAGCAGTGAGTCGATCGGGAACACTGAAGCTTTCTTT. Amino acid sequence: CASSESIGNTEAFF.

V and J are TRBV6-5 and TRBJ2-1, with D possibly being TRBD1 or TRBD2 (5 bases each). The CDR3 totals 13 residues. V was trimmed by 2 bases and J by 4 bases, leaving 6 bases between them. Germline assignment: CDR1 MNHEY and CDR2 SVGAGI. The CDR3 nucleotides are TGTGCCAGCAGTTACGAGGGGTACAATGAGCAGTTCTTC. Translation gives CASSYEGYNEQFF.

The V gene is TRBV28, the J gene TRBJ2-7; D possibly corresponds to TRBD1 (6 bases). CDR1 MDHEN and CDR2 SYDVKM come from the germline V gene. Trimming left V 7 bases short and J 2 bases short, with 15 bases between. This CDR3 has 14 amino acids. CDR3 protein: CASTPRGQPYEQYF. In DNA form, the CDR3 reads TGTGCCAGCACTCCCCGGGGACAACCCTACGAGCAGTACTTC.

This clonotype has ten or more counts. The CDR3 region has the DNA TGTGCCAGCAACCCTTCCCTCCCTGGCGGGGGCAACTATGGCTACACCTTC. Protein product: CASNPSLPGGGNYGYTF. The chain is built from TRBV6-1 and TRBJ1-2; tentative D call: TRBD1 (6 bases). Deletions cut 7 bases from V and 2 bases from J, with 23 bases between. This CDR3 has 17 residues. The germline V gene has CDR1 MNHNS and CDR2 SASEGT.

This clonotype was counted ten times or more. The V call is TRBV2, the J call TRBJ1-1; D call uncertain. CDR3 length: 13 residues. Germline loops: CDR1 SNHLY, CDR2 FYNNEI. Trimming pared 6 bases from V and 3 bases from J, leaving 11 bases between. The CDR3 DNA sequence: TGTGCCAGCAGCCCCATTAGGGACACTGAAGCTTTCTTT. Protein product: CASSPIRDTEAFF. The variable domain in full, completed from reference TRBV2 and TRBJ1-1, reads EPEVTQTPSHQVTQMGQEVILRCVPISNHLYFYWYRQILGQKVEFLVSFYNNEISEKSEIFDDQFSVERPDGSNFTLKIRSTKLEDSAMYFCASSPIRDTEAFFGQGTRLTVV.

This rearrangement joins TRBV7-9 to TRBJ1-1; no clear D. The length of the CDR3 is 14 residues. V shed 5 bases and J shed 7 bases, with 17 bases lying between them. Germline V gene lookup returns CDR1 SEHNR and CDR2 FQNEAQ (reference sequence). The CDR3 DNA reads TGTGCCAGCAGCCCAGCAGGCGGGAAATTTGAAGCTTTCTTT. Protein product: CASSPAGGKFEAFF. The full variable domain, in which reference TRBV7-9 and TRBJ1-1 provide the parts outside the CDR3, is DTGVSQNPRHKITKRGQNVTFRCDPISEHNRLYWYRQTLGQGPEFLTYFQNEAQLEKSRLLSDRFSAERPKGSFSTLEIQRTEQGDSAMYLCASSPAGGKFEAFFGQGTRLTVV.

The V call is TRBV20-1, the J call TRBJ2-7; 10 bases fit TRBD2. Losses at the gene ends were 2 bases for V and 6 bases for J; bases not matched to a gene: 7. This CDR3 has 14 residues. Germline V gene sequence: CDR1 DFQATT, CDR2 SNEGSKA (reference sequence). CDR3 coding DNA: TGCAGTGCTAGATCCAGCGGGAGGGCGATCGAGCAGTACTTC. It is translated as CSARSSGRAIEQYF.

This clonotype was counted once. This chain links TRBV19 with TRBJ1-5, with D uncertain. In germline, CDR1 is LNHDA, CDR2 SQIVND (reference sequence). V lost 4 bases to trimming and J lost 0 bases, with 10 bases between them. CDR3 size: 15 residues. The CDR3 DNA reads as TGTGCCAGTAGTAGGCAAGACCATAGCAATCAGCCCCAGCATTTT. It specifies CASSRQDHSNQPQHF. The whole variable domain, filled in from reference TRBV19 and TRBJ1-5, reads DGGITQSPKYLFRKEGQNVTLSCEQNLNHDAMYWYRQDPGQGLRLIYYSQIVNDFQKGDIAEGYSVSREKKESFPLTVTSAQKNPTAFYLCASSRQDHSNQPQHFGDGTRLSIL.

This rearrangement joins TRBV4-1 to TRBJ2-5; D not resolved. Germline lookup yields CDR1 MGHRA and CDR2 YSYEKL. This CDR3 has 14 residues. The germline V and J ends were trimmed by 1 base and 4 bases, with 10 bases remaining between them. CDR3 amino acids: CASSQVTWGETQYF. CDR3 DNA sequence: TGCGCCAGCAGCCAAGTTACATGGGGAGAGACCCAGTACTTC.

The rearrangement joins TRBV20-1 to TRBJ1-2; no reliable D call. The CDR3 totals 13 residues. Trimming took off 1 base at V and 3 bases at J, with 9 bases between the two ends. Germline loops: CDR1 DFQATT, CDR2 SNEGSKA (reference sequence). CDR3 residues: CSARGPRDYGYTF. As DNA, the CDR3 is TGCAGTGCTAGAGGTCCAAGGGACTATGGCTACACCTTC.

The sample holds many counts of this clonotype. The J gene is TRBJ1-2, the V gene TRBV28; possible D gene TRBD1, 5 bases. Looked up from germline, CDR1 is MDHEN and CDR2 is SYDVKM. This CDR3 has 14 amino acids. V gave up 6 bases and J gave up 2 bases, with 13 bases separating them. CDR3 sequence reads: CASSSPGTNYGYTF. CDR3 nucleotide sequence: TGTGCCAGCAGCTCACCGGGGACCAACTATGGCTACACCTTC.